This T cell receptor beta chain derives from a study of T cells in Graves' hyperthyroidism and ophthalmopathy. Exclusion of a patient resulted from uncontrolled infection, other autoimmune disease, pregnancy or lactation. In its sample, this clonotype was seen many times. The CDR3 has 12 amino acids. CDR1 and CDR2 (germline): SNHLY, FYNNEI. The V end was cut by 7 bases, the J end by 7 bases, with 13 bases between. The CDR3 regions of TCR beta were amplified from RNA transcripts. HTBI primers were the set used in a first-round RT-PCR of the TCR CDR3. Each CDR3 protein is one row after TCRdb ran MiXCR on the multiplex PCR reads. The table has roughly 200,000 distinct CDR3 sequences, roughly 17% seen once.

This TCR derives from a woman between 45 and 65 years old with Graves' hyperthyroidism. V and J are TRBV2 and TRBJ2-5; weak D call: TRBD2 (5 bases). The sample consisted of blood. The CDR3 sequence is CASTKPRGTQYF. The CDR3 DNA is TGTGCCAGCACTAAGCCTCGGGGGACCCAGTACTTC.